This note documents a single T cell receptor beta chain sequence. The clone's antigen remains unknown. Qualities for individual bases were not recorded, and no much larger clone is one base off. The data derive from a study of blood T cell repertoires in COVID-19 (dated by TCRdb to the early 2020s). Looking at the study overall: Collaborator samples came from the United States, Italy and Spain and covered acute and convalescent phases of COVID-19. The material from the prospective study consisted of cDNA or gDNA derived from T cells, B-cell-depleted T cells, or PBMCs. Deeply sampled blood TCRbeta repertoires from subjects exposed to, actively infected with, or recovered from COVID-19 were included in the dataset. The repertoires were made available in a free public database intended to serve as a resource for research on the immune response to SARS-CoV-2. The samples were drawn from two sources: the first 160 participants of the ongoing ImmuneRACE study, and 1,000 to 1,500 subjects contributed by 6 global collaborators. Nearly every sample came with metadata listing a de-identified subject ID, COVID-19 status, age in years and sex. HLA class I and class II types, where available, came from metadata supplied by the sample provider rather than from assay-based typing. Overall results and qualifications from the work: Clinical and demographic metadata were provided uncurated, with the amount varying by source and participant.

Whole blood was collected in K2EDTA tubes by collaborating institutions according to the institutions' own protocols. For TCRbeta analysis, collaborator samples were shipped as frozen whole blood, as isolated PBMCs, or as DNA extracted from either sample type. The immunoSEQ Assay, a bias-controlled multiplex PCR, was used to amplify TCRbeta CDR3 regions from genomic DNA. The authors processed their data as follows. The number of nucleated cells in each sample was estimated by amplification of reference gene primers within the assay. Sequence reads were collapsed and filtered to measure the absolute abundance of every unique TCRbeta CDR3 rearrangement. For each sample, productive Simpson clonality was calculated by taking the square root of Simpson's diversity index across productive rearrangements. The source is immuneACCESS, and TCRdb retained only in-frame sequences with V and J called. Part of the clones is not carried over; for the studies checked, unresolved V genes explain less than half of this, and the remainder is unexplained. V, J and clone size were drawn from that table, and D and trimming were deduced from the DNA. The sample profile shows about 180,000 clones; roughly 80% of them were found once. 12% to 15% of the sample is in the top ten clones.

From the germline V gene, CDR1 is MNHEY and CDR2 is SVGEGT. From V the trimming removes 5 bases and from J it removes 4 bases, while the gene matches leave 16 bases of the junction unaccounted for. From cysteine to phenylalanine, the CDR3 is 18 amino acids long. Just CDR3 DNA is preserved here, 54 bases in frame from base 1. The clonotype was recovered from a man between 18 and 35 years old with active or convalescent COVID-19. The receptor chain draws on TRBV6-2 or TRBV6-3 and TRBJ1-5; 8 bases in the junction line up with TRBD1. The sequencing input was peripheral blood. The CDR3 sequence is CASSHPRGVDRGNQPQHF. The nucleotide sequence is TGTGCCAGCAGTCACCCCCGAGGAGTCGACAGGGGTAATCAGCCCCAGCATTTT.